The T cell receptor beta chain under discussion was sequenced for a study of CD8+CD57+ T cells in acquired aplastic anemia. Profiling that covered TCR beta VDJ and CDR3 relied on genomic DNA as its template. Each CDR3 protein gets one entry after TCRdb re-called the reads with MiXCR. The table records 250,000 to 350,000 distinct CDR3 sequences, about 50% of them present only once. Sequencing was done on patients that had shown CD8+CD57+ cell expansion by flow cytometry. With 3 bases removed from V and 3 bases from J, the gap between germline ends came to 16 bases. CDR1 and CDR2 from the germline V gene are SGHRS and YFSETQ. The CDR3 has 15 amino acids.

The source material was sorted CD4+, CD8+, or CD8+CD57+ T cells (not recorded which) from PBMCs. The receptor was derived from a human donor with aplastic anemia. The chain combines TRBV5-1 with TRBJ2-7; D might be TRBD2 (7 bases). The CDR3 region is CASSSQTGRVYEQYF. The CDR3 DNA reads TGCGCCAGCAGCTCCCAAACAGGGAGGGTCTACGAGCAGTACTTC.